The 25 T cell receptor beta chains in this list originate from one sample, sequenced in a study of blood T cell repertoires in COVID-19. Libraries were prepared by immunoSEQ multiplex PCR; TCRdb keeps only in-frame clonotypes and omits some of them. The data contain 240,000 or so clones, around 83% of them singletons. The specimen sequenced was peripheral blood. The receptors originated from a woman under 30 with acute or convalescent COVID-19.

The V call is TRBV7-2, the J call TRBJ2-3; 7 nucleotides agree with TRBD2. J was trimmed by 2 bases and V by 5 bases; bases with no gene match: 7. CDR1 SGHTA and CDR2 FQGNSA come from the germline V gene. The CDR3 has 15 amino acids. The CDR3 sequence: CASSHRTRNTDTQYF. CDR3 DNA: TGTGCCAGCAGCCACCGGACTAGAAACACAGATACGCAGTATTTT.

V and J are TRBV7-8 and TRBJ2-3, with D perhaps TRBD1 (5 bases). The CDR3 length is 11 residues. The germline CDR1 and CDR2 sequences are SGHVS and FQNEAQ. The germline V and J ends were trimmed by 5 bases and 10 bases, with 10 bases remaining between them. In nucleotides, the CDR3 is TGTGCCAGCAGCGAGTCCAGGGCGCAGTATTTT. Translating it yields CASSESRAQYF.

The chain combines TRBV5-1 with TRBJ1-1; 7 nucleotides align to TRBD1. The V and J ends lost 2 bases and 1 base, in that order; junction bases with no gene match: 11. Looked up from germline, CDR1 is SGHRS and CDR2 is YFSETQ. CDR3 length equals 17 residues. The CDR3 DNA sequence: TGCGCCAGCAGCTTACGACAGGGTACCCGGCCGAACACTGAAGCTTTCTTT. This codes for CASSLRQGTRPNTEAFF.

This clone was counted a single time. V and J are TRBV5-4 and TRBJ2-1, with 8 bases aligning to TRBD1. The CDR3 extends over 15 amino acids. V trimming: 4 bases; J trimming: 8 bases; junction bases outside the gene matches: 11. Germline assignment: CDR1 SGHNT and CDR2 YYREEE (reference sequence). The CDR3 DNA is TGTGCCAGCAGCCGGGGCCAGGGGGCTCGGGATGAGCAGTTCTTC. Protein sequence: CASSRGQGARDEQFF.

The chain has TRBV13 and TRBJ2-7; D is perhaps TRBD1 (5 bases). In germline, CDR1 is PRHDT, CDR2 FYEKMQ (reference sequence). CDR3 length: 15 residues. V lost 1 base and J 2 bases, leaving 12 bases between the germline ends. This chain's CDR3 is CASSLVGGRAYEQYF. As DNA, the CDR3 is TGTGCCAGCAGCTTAGTAGGCGGCAGGGCCTACGAGCAGTACTTC. Combining the CDR3 with reference TRBV13 and TRBJ2-7 gives the whole variable domain AAGVIQSPRHLIKEKRETATLKCYPIPRHDTVYWYQQGPGQDPQFLISFYEKMQSDKGSIPDRFSAQQFSDYHSELNMSSLELGDSALYFCASSLVGGRAYEQYFGPGTRLTVT.

V gene TRBV7-2 combines with J gene TRBJ1-1, with D perhaps matching TRBD1 (5 bases). With 8 bases removed from V and 0 bases from J, the gap between germline ends came to 13 bases. The CDR3 loop spans 14 amino acids. Germline values: CDR1 SGHTA, CDR2 FQGNSA. The CDR3 protein is CASLPTEMNTEAFF. In DNA, the CDR3 is TGTGCCAGCTTACCGACAGAAATGAACACTGAAGCTTTCTTT.

The rearrangement links TRBV6-5 to TRBJ2-7; 8 bases agree with TRBD2. The junction had 9 bases not matched to a gene; V was cut back by 6 bases and J by 2 bases. Germline values: CDR1 MNHEY, CDR2 SVGAGI. CDR3 length: 15 amino acids. The DNA of the CDR3 is TGTGCCAGCAGCTTGAGACTAGCGCAAACCTACGAGCAGTACTTC. Translating gives CASSLRLAQTYEQYF.

The V and J genes are TRBV5-8 and TRBJ1-1; D gene unclear. The CDR3 is 18 amino acids. V was shortened by 1 base and J by 1 base, with 20 bases between the two germline ends. The germline V gene encodes CDR1 SGHTS and CDR2 YDEGEE. This chain's CDR3 is CASSLRFPERIKNTEAFF. In DNA form, the CDR3 reads TGTGCCAGCAGCTTGAGGTTTCCGGAGAGGATCAAGAACACTGAAGCTTTCTTT.

This chain connects TRBV25-1 to TRBJ1-4; 9 bases line up with TRBD1. This CDR3 spans 15 amino acids. Germline CDR1 is MGHDK and CDR2 is SYGVNS. Unmatched junction bases numbered 9, after V lost 3 bases and J lost 10 bases. CDR3 loop: CASSDPGTGRGKLFF. The CDR3 coding sequence is TGTGCCAGCAGTGACCCCGGGACAGGGAGGGGAAAACTGTTTTTT.

The chain carries TRBV7-8 and TRBJ2-2; D perhaps matches TRBD1 (5 bases). V was clipped by 3 bases and J by 6 bases, with 8 bases between them. The CDR3 consists of 13 residues. The germline V gene encodes CDR1 SGHVS and CDR2 FQNEAQ. CDR3: CASSFGAPGELFF. CDR3 nucleotide sequence: TGTGCCAGCAGCTTTGGGGCCCCCGGGGAGCTGTTTTTT.

The chain joins TRBV7-3 to TRBJ2-7; 9 bases match TRBD2. V lost 2 bases to trimming and J lost 3 bases; unmatched junction nucleotides: 8. Per germline, CDR1 SGHTA and CDR2 FQGTGA. CDR3 length: 16 residues. CDR3 in amino acids: CASSLERLAEIYEQYF. In DNA form, the CDR3 reads TGTGCCAGCAGCTTAGAGCGACTAGCGGAGATCTACGAGCAGTACTTC.

The V and J genes are TRBV6-6 and TRBJ1-2, with D perhaps TRBD1 (6 bases). Germline V gene data show CDR1 as MNHNY and CDR2 as SVGAGI (reference sequence). Trimming left V 6 bases short and J 7 bases short, with 15 bases between. CDR3 length: 13 amino acids. The CDR3 loop reads CASSPLPDSGYTF. Here the CDR3 DNA reads TGTGCCAGCAGCCCATTGCCGGACAGTGGCTACACCTTC.

This sequence joins TRBV5-1 and TRBJ2-2; D is ambiguous. The CDR3 extends over 15 amino acids. V lost 4 bases and J lost 0, with 10 bases in between. CDR1 and CDR2 (germline): SGHRS, YFSETQ. The DNA of the CDR3 is TGCGCCAGCAGCCCGTCCAACTCGAACACCGGGGAGCTGTTTTTT. This gives the protein CASSPSNSNTGELFF.

The J gene is TRBJ1-2, the V gene TRBV7-2, with TRBD1 identical over 7 bases. This CDR3 has 13 amino acids. V was clipped by 6 bases and J by 0 bases; unmatched bases: 1. Germline-derived CDR1 and CDR2 are SGHTA and FQGNSA. The CDR3 coding sequence is TGTGCCAGCAGAGGGACAGCTAACTATGGCTACACCTTC. Its protein product is CASRGTANYGYTF.

This chain connects TRBV5-7 to TRBJ2-7; D gene unclear. TRBV5-7 falls under the ORF class, with uncertain function. The CDR3 is 14 amino acids. V was trimmed by 6 bases and J by 5 bases, leaving 18 bases between them. The CDR3 loop is CASTPSREPHEQYF. The CDR3 region has the DNA TGTGCCAGCACCCCCTCCCGAGAGCCCCACGAGCAGTACTTC.

The chain combines TRBV6-6 with TRBJ2-6; 11 bases agree with TRBD2. The CDR3 loop spans 18 amino acids. Germline trimming cut 5 bases from V and 0 bases from J; bases unmatched to any gene: 6. The germline CDR1 and CDR2 sequences are MNHNY and SVGAGI (reference sequence). DNA for the CDR3: TGTGCCAGCAGTCCACGGACTAGCGGGTACTCTGGGGCCAACGTCCTGACTTTC. As protein: CASSPRTSGYSGANVLTF.

The CDR3: CASSLSTSGAAVTQYF. The CDR3 coding sequence is TGTGCCAGCAGTTTATCCACTAGCGGGGCCGCAGTTACGCAGTATTTT. This rearrangement joins TRBV28 to TRBJ2-3; the match to TRBD2 covers 10 bases. The V and J ends lost 1 base and 8 bases, in that order; junction bases with no gene match: 9. Germline CDR1 reads MDHEN; CDR2 reads SYDVKM. The CDR3 is 16 residues long.

The chain employs TRBV19 and TRBJ2-6; 7 positions agree with TRBD2. From germline, CDR1 is LNHDA and CDR2 SQIVND (reference sequence). Unmatched junction bases numbered 8, after V lost 8 bases and J lost 1 base. The CDR3 has 16 residues. The DNA for the CDR3 is TGTGCCAGTTGGGGGGAGGGTAGGTCTGGGGCCAACGTCCTGACTTTC. It yields the protein CASWGEGRSGANVLTF.

This clone was observed a single time. The chain recombines TRBV12-3 or TRBV12-4 with TRBJ1-1; maybe TRBD1 (5 bases). The CDR3 has 12 residues. V gave up 3 bases and J gave up 10 bases, with 12 bases separating them. The CDR3 sequence is CASSFFRGRAFF. The CDR3 bases are TGTGCCAGCAGTTTCTTTAGGGGTCGAGCTTTCTTT.

CDR3 in DNA: TGTGCTAGTGGTTTGGACAGTTGGAATGGCTACACCTTC. This gives the protein CASGLDSWNGYTF. The chain couples TRBV12-5 to TRBJ1-2; D unclear. The germline V gene encodes CDR1 LGHNT and CDR2 FRNRAP. The CDR3 runs 13 residues. V lost 1 base, J lost 6 bases, and 9 bases lay in between. Complete variable domain (other parts from reference TRBV12-5 and TRBJ1-2): DARVTQTPRHKVTEMGQEVTMRCQPILGHNTVFWYRQTMMQGLELLAYFRNRAPLDDSGMPKDRFSAEMPDATLATLKIQPSEPRDSAVYFCASGLDSWNGYTFGSGTRLTVV.

The chain joins TRBV7-2 to TRBJ2-1; 8 bases agree with TRBD2. There are 15 residues in the CDR3. V was clipped by 8 bases and J by 7 bases; unmatched bases: 13. CDR1 and CDR2 from the germline V gene are SGHTA and FQGNSA. CDR3 amino acids: CASSSRGGMVNEQFF. For the CDR3, the DNA is TGTGCCAGCTCCTCCCGGGGGGGGATGGTAAATGAGCAGTTCTTC.

The chain combines TRBV4-3 with TRBJ2-2, with TRBD1 matching over 9 bases. The J segment lost 0 bases and the V segment lost 1 base, leaving 12 bases of the junction unmatched. CDR1 LGHNA and CDR2 YSLEER come from the germline V gene. This CDR3 has 20 residues. In DNA form, the CDR3 reads TGCGCCAGCAGCCAAGGCCATCAGGGGACAGGGCGCGCGAACACCGGGGAGCTGTTTTTT. Translation gives CASSQGHQGTGRANTGELFF.

This chain uses TRBV5-8 with TRBJ2-1; 8 positions match TRBD1. Looked up from germline, CDR1 is SGHTS and CDR2 is YDEGEE. CDR3 length: 15 residues. The V segment lost 4 bases and the J segment 4 bases; nucleotides outside the gene matches: 7. This chain's CDR3 is CASSGRTGMYNEQFF. As DNA, the CDR3 is TGTGCCAGCAGCGGACGGACAGGGATGTACAATGAGCAGTTCTTC.

The chain employs TRBV28 and TRBJ2-7, with D possibly TRBD1 on 7 matching bases. This CDR3 spans 17 amino acids. Germline values: CDR1 MDHEN, CDR2 SYDVKM. Trimming shortened V by 2 bases and J by 1 base, and 18 bases separated the two germline ends. As DNA, the CDR3 is TGTGCCAGCAGTTTAAGCCCCGGGGGCAGGGGGTCCTACGAGCAGTACTTC. Protein sequence: CASSLSPGGRGSYEQYF.

V gene TRBV27 combines with J gene TRBJ2-2; 10 nucleotides align to TRBD2. Germline CDR1 is MNHEY and CDR2 is SMNVEV (reference sequence). This CDR3 is 16 amino acids long. Losses at the gene ends were 8 bases for V and 4 bases for J; bases not matched to a gene: 10. DNA of the CDR3: TGTGCCAGCCAATGGGAGAGCGGGAGGGCCACCGGGGAGCTGTTTTTT. Residues: CASQWESGRATGELFF.